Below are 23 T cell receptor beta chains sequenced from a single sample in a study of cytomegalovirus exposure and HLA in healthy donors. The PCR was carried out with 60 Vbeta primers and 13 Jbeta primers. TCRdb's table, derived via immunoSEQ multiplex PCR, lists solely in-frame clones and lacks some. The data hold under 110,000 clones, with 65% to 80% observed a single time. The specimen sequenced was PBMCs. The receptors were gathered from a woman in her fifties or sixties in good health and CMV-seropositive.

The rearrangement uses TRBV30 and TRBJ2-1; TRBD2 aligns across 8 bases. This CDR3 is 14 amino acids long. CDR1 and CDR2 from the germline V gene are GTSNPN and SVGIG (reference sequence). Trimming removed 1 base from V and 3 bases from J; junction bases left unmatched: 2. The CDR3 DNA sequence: TGTGCCTGGAGTGGCGGGACTAGCTACAATGAGCAGTTCTTC. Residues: CAWSGGTSYNEQFF.

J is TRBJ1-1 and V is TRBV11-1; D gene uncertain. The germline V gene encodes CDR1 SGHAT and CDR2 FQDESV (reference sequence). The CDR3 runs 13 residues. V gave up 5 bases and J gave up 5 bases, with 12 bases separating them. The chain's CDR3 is CASSPSSGTEAFF. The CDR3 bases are TGTGCCAGCAGCCCCTCGTCGGGAACTGAAGCTTTCTTT.

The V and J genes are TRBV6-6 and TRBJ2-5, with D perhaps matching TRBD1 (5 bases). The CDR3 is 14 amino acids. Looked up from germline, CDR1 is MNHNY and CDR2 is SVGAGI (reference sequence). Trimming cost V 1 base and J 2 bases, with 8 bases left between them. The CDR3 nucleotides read TGTGCCAGCAGTTACTTGACAGAACAAGAGACCCAGTACTTC. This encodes CASSYLTEQETQYF.

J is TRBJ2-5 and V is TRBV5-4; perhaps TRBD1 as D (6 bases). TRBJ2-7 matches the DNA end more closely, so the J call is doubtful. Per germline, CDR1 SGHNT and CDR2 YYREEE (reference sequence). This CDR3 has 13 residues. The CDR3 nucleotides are TGTGCCACACGTGACAGGAATGACTACGAGCAGTACTTC. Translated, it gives CATRDRNDYEQYF.

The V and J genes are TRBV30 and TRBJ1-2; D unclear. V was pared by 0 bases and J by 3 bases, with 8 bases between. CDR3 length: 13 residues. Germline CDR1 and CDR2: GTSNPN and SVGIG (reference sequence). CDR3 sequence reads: CAWSVQVDYGYTF. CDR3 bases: TGTGCCTGGAGTGTCCAGGTAGACTATGGCTACACCTTC. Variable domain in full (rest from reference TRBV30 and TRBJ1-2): SQTIHQWPATLVQPVGSPLSLECTVEGTSNPNLYWYRQAAGRGLQLLFYSVGIGQISSEVPQNLSASRPQDRQFILSSKKLLLSDSGFYLCAWSVQVDYGYTFGSGTRLTVV.

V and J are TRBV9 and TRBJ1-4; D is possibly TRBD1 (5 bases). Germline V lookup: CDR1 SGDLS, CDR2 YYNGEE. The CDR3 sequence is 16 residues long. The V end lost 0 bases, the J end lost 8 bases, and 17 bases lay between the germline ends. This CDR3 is CASSVAGTGGSEKLFF. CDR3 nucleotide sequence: TGTGCCAGCAGCGTAGCCGGGACCGGAGGGTCAGAAAAACTGTTTTTT. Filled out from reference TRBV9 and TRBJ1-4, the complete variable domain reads DSGVTQTPKHLITATGQRVTLRCSPRSGDLSVYWYQQSLDQGLQFLIQYYNGEERAKGNILERFSAQQFPDLHSELNLSSLELGDSALYFCASSVAGTGGSEKLFFGSGTQLSVL.

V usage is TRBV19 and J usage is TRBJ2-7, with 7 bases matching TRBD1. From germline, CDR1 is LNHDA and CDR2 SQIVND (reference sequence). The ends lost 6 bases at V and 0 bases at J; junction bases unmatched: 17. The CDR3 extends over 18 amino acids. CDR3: CASRETGFNEAYSYEQYF. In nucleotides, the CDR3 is TGTGCCAGTAGAGAGACAGGGTTTAACGAGGCTTACTCCTACGAGCAGTACTTC.

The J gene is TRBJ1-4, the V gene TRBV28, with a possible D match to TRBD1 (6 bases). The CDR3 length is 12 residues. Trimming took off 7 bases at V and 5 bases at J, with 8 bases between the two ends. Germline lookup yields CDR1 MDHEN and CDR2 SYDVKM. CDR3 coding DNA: TGTGCCAGCAAGGACAGCAATGAAAAACTGTTTTTT. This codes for CASKDSNEKLFF.

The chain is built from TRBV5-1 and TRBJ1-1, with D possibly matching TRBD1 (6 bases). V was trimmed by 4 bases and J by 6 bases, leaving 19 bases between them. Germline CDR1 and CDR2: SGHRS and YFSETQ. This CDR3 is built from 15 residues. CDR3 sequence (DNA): TGCGCCAGCAGCCCCCGGGACATCGGTTACGCTGAAGCTTTCTTT. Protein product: CASSPRDIGYAEAFF.

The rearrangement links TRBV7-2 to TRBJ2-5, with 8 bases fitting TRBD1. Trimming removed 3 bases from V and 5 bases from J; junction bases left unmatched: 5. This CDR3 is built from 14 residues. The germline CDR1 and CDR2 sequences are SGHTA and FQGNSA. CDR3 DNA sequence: TGTGCCAGCAGCTTTAACAGGGGGAAGGAGACCCAGTACTTC. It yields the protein CASSFNRGKETQYF. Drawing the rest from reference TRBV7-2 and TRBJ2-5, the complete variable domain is GAGVSQSPSNKVTEKGKDVELRCDPISGHTALYWYRQSLGQGLEFLIYFQGNSAPDKSGLPSDRFSAERTGGSVSTLTIQRTQQEDSAVYLCASSFNRGKETQYFGPGTRLLVL.

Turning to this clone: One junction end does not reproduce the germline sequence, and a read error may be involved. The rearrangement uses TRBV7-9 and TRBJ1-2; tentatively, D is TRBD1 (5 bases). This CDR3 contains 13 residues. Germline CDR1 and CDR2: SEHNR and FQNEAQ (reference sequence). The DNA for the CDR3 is TGTTCCAGCAGCTTAGTGACAGACAGTGGCTACACCTTC. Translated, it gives CSSSLVTDSGYTF.

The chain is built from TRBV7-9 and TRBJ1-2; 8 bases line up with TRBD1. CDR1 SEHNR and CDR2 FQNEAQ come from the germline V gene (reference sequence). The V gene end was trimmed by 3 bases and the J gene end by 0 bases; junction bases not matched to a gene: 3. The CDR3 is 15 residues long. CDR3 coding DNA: TGTGCCAGCAGCTTCGGACAGGGAGCTAACTATGGCTACACCTTC. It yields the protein CASSFGQGANYGYTF.

Written as DNA, the CDR3 is TGTGCCAGCAGCGCCCTCGGGATTGAAGCTTTCTTT. Protein sequence: CASSALGIEAFF. J is TRBJ1-1 and V is TRBV11-2; no clear D. The germline V and J ends were trimmed by 5 bases and 7 bases, with 11 bases remaining between them. The CDR3 has 12 residues. Germline loops: CDR1 SGHAT, CDR2 FQNNGV. Full variable domain (remainder filled in from reference TRBV11-2 and TRBJ1-1): EAGVAQSPRYKIIEKRQSVAFWCNPISGHATLYWYQQILGQGPKLLIQFQNNGVVDDSQLPKDRFSAERLKGVDSTLKIQPAKLEDSAVYLCASSALGIEAFFGQGTRLTVV.

CDR3 sequence (DNA): TGTGCCAGCAGCTTAGGGGCCCTTACCCAGTACTTC. As protein: CASSLGALTQYF. The V gene is TRBV7-9, the J gene TRBJ2-5; D is uncertain. The V end lost 1 base, the J end lost 8 bases, and 8 bases lay between the germline ends. The V gene's germline CDR1 is SEHNR and CDR2 FQNEAQ (reference sequence). The CDR3 is made up of 12 amino acids.

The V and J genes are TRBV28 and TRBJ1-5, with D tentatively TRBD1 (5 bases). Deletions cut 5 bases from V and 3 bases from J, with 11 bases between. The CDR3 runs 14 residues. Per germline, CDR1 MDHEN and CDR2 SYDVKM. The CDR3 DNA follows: TGTGCCAGCAGTCGGGGGGGACCCAATCAGCCCCAGCATTTT. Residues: CASSRGGPNQPQHF.

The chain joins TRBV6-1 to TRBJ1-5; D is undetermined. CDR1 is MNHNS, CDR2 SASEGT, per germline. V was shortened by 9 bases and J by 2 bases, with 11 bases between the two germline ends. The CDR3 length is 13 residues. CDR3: CASRRVGNQPQHF. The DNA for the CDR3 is TGTGCCAGTCGACGGGTCGGCAATCAGCCCCAGCATTTT.

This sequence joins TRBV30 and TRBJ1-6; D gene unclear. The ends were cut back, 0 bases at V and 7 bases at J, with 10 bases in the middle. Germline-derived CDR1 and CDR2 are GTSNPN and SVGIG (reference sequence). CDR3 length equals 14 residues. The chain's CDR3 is CAWSVLIGNSPLHF. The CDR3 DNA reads TGTGCCTGGAGTGTACTAATCGGAAATTCACCCCTCCACTTT.

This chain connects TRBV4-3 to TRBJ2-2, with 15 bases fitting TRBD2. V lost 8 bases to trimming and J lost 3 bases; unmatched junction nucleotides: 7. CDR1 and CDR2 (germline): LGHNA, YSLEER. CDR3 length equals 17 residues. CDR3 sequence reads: CASSRTSGGADTGELFF. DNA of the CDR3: TGCGCCAGCTCACGGACTAGCGGGGGGGCTGACACCGGGGAGCTGTTTTTT.

CDR3 sequence (DNA): TGTGCCAGCAGTTTGAGTACAGGAATCTCCTACGAGCAGTACTTC. Its protein is CASSLSTGISYEQYF. The J gene is TRBJ2-7, the V gene TRBV27, with D perhaps matching TRBD1 (5 bases). Germline CDR1 is MNHEY and CDR2 is SMNVEV (reference sequence). There are 15 residues in the CDR3. Between the trimmed V and J ends, which lost 3 bases and 0 bases, there was a span of 12 bases.

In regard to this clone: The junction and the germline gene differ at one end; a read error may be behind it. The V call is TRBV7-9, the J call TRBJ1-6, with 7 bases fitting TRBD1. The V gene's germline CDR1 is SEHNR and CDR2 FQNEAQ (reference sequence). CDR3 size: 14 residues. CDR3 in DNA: TGTTCCAGCAGCCGGGACAGTATTAATTCACCCCTCCACTTT. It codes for CSSSRDSINSPLHF.

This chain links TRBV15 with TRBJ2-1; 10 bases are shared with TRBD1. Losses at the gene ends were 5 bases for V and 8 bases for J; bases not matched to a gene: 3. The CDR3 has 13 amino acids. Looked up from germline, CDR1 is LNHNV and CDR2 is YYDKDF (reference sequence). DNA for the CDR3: TGTGCCACCAGCGGAGGACAGGGGGATGAGCAGTTCTTC. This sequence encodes CATSGGQGDEQFF. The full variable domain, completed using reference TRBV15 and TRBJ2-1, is DAMVIQNPRYQVTQFGKPVTLSCSQTLNHNVMYWYQQKSSQAPKLLFHYYDKDFNNEADTPDNFQSRRPNTSFCFLDIRSPGLGDTAMYLCATSGGQGDEQFFGPGTRLTVL.

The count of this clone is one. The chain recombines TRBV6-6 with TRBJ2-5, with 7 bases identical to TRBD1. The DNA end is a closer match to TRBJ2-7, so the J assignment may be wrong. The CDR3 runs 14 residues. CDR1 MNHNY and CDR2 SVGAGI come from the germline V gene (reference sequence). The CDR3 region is CASRISGQIYEQYF. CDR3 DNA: TGTGCCAGCAGGATCTCGGGACAGATCTACGAGCAGTACTTC.

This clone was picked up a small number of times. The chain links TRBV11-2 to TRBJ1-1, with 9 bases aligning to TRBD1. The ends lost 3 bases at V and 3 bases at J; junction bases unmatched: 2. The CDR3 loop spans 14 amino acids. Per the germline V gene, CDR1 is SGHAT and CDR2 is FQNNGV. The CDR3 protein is CASSLRTGDTEAFF. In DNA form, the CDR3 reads TGTGCCAGCAGCTTGAGGACAGGGGACACTGAAGCTTTCTTT.